This passage covers 31 T cell receptor beta chains from one sample sequenced in a study of cytomegalovirus exposure and HLA in healthy donors. Primers: 60 Vbeta forward and 13 Jbeta reverse. This table comes from immunoSEQ multiplex PCR, and its TCRdb copy is limited to in-frame clones, with some not included. In total, the table holds 40,000 or so clones. Sequenced: PBMCs. Receptor source: a woman aged 25 to 39 in good health and CMV-seropositive.

V and J are TRBV7-9 and TRBJ1-2, with a possible D match to TRBD1 (6 bases). This CDR3 comprises 14 residues. In germline, CDR1 is SEHNR, CDR2 FQNEAQ (reference sequence). Trimming stripped 1 base from V and 8 bases from J, with 14 bases between. Here the CDR3 DNA reads TGTGCCAGCAGCTTAGAGACAGGACAAGTAGGCTACACCTTC. It is translated as CASSLETGQVGYTF.

The J gene is TRBJ1-1, the V gene TRBV19; 7 bases are shared with TRBD1. V was pared by 8 bases and J by 0 bases, with 3 bases of the junction left unmatched. The CDR3 extends over 13 amino acids. CDR1 and CDR2 from the germline V gene are LNHDA and SQIVND (reference sequence). In DNA form, the CDR3 reads TGTGCCAGTGTGGGACAGATGAACACTGAAGCTTTCTTT. This gives the protein CASVGQMNTEAFF.

The chain recombines TRBV30 with TRBJ2-5, with TRBD1 matching 9 bases. This CDR3 spans 12 amino acids. CDR1 and CDR2 (germline): GTSNPN, SVGIG (reference sequence). The junction had 4 bases not matched to a gene; V was cut back by 7 bases and J by 4 bases. The CDR3 reads CASQQGAETQYF. The DNA for the CDR3 is TGTGCCTCGCAACAGGGGGCAGAGACCCAGTACTTC.

The chain carries TRBV18 and TRBJ2-1; TRBD1 aligns across 7 bases. This CDR3 has 15 amino acids. CDR1 KGHSH and CDR2 LQKENI come from the germline V gene. V lost 2 bases to trimming and J lost 2 bases; unmatched junction nucleotides: 3. The CDR3, as DNA: TGTGCCAGCTCACCAACAGGGGCGGCCTACAATGAGCAGTTCTTC. This translates into CASSPTGAAYNEQFF.

The V call is TRBV4-2, the J call TRBJ1-5; possibly TRBD1 for D (6 bases). Germline lookup yields CDR1 LGHNA and CDR2 YNFKEQ. Trimming left V 0 bases short and J 0 bases short, with 15 bases between. The CDR3 length is 18 residues. CDR3: CASSQDRGGQLSNQPQHF. CDR3 DNA: TGTGCCAGCAGCCAAGATCGTGGGGGACAACTTAGCAATCAGCCCCAGCATTTT.

This chain joins TRBV10-3 and TRBJ2-1, with unresolved D. Deletions cut 3 bases from V and 3 bases from J, with 9 bases between. The CDR3 spans 14 residues. The germline gives CDR1 ENHRY, CDR2 SYGVKD. The CDR3: CAISDSVDYNEQFF. In nucleotides, the CDR3 is TGTGCCATCAGTGATTCGGTAGACTACAATGAGCAGTTCTTC.

The J gene is TRBJ1-3, the V gene TRBV5-1; no clear D gene. Trimming took 0 bases from V and 0 from J, leaving 7 bases between them. Germline V CDR1 and CDR2: SGHRS, YFSETQ. This CDR3 has 15 residues. The CDR3 spells CASSLGASSGNTIYF. The CDR3 coding sequence is TGCGCCAGCAGCTTGGGGGCAAGCTCTGGAAACACCATATATTTT.

The CDR3 coding sequence is TGTGCCAGTAGTGTGAGTCTGGCAGGGGGTTCATACGAGCAGTACTTC. Its translation: CASSVSLAGGSYEQYF. This chain links TRBV19 with TRBJ2-7; 7 bases agree with TRBD1. The ends lost 5 bases at V and 4 bases at J; junction bases unmatched: 14. CDR3 size: 16 residues. CDR1 is LNHDA, CDR2 SQIVND, per germline (reference sequence).

This chain connects TRBV2 to TRBJ2-7; maybe TRBD1 (6 bases). Germline lookup yields CDR1 SNHLY and CDR2 FYNNEI. The CDR3 has 14 residues. The V end lost 4 bases, the J end lost 7 bases, and 17 bases lay between the germline ends. Here the CDR3 reads CASSGGHTLWEQYF. CDR3 bases: TGTGCCAGCAGTGGGGGACATACCCTCTGGGAGCAGTACTTC. The variable domain in full, with the rest retrieved from reference TRBV2 and TRBJ2-7, is EPEVTQTPSHQVTQMGQEVILRCVPISNHLYFYWYRQILGQKVEFLVSFYNNEISEKSEIFDDQFSVERPDGSNFTLKIRSTKLEDSAMYFCASSGGHTLWEQYFGPGTRLTVT.

The chain is built from TRBV6-1 and TRBJ1-6; no clear D gene. V lost 0 bases and J lost 9, with 6 bases in between. From germline, CDR1 is MNHNS and CDR2 SASEGT. The CDR3 consists of 13 residues. Here the CDR3 reads CASSEAPGSPLHF. For the CDR3, the DNA is TGTGCCAGCAGTGAAGCCCCCGGTTCACCCCTCCACTTT.

V gene TRBV19 combines with J gene TRBJ1-6; maybe TRBD1 (5 bases). The ends were cut back, 2 bases at V and 7 bases at J, with 12 bases in the middle. Germline CDR1 is LNHDA and CDR2 is SQIVND (reference sequence). The CDR3 loop spans 15 amino acids. DNA of the CDR3: TGTGCCAGTAGTATACAGAGGCAGGGCAATTCACCCCTCCACTTT. Protein product: CASSIQRQGNSPLHF.

The V call is TRBV11-2, the J call TRBJ2-1, with a weak D call TRBD2 (6 bases). The CDR3 runs 14 residues. The germline V and J ends were trimmed by 5 bases and 0 bases, with 8 bases remaining between them. Germline values: CDR1 SGHAT, CDR2 FQNNGV. The CDR3 DNA reads as TGTGCCAGCAGCGGGACTCTCTCCTACAATGAGCAGTTCTTC. This codes for CASSGTLSYNEQFF.

The V gene is TRBV4-1, the J gene TRBJ2-3; possible D gene TRBD2, 6 bases. Trimming pared 1 base from V and 3 bases from J, leaving 26 bases between. The CDR3 is made up of 20 amino acids. The germline V gene encodes CDR1 MGHRA and CDR2 YSYEKL. The CDR3 coding sequence is TGCGCCAGCAGCCAAGTTGGGACTCCTGAAAGCCGGAGAGCGACAGATACGCAGTATTTT. Its translation: CASSQVGTPESRRATDTQYF.

J is TRBJ2-7 and V is TRBV2, with D possibly being TRBD2 (6 bases). V shed 10 bases and J shed 2 bases, with 21 bases lying between them. Germline values: CDR1 SNHLY, CDR2 FYNNEI. The CDR3 covers 15 residues. This CDR3 reads CAIPSPLGGTYEQYF. CDR3 coding DNA: TGTGCCATCCCAAGCCCCCTGGGCGGGACCTACGAGCAGTACTTC.

The V and J genes are TRBV7-8 and TRBJ2-7; the D gene is possibly TRBD1 (6 bases). The CDR3 is made up of 14 amino acids. V was clipped by 5 bases and J by 2 bases, with 13 bases between them. The germline V gene encodes CDR1 SGHVS and CDR2 FQNEAQ. In DNA form, the CDR3 reads TGTGCCAGCAGCGGAACAGGGCGCGCCTACGAGCAGTACTTC. It is translated as CASSGTGRAYEQYF.

The CDR3 region has the DNA TGTGCCAGTAGCCACGACACCGCCCTACTCCGGCAGCATTTT. It codes for CASSHDTALLRQHF. This chain joins TRBV19 and TRBJ1-5; D gene ambiguous. Germline CDR1 and CDR2: LNHDA and SQIVND (reference sequence). The germline V and J ends were trimmed by 6 bases and 13 bases, with 22 bases remaining between them. The CDR3 sequence is 14 residues long.

The rearrangement links TRBV30 to TRBJ2-7; 8 bases align to TRBD2. J lost 4 bases, V lost 2 bases, and 7 bases had no gene match. This CDR3 spans 14 amino acids. The germline V gene has CDR1 GTSNPN and CDR2 SVGIG (reference sequence). CDR3 amino acids: CAWSLPGGAYEQYF. The CDR3 nucleotides read TGTGCCTGGAGTTTACCGGGAGGGGCGTACGAGCAGTACTTC.

The genes are TRBV15 and TRBJ1-2; 10 bases are a match to TRBD1. The V segment lost 6 bases and the J segment 6 bases; nucleotides outside the gene matches: 10. Germline loops: CDR1 LNHNV, CDR2 YYDKDF (reference sequence). This CDR3 region has 15 residues. For the CDR3, the DNA is TGTGCCACCAGGTCCGGAGACAGGGGGCCCCATGGCTACACCTTC. Residues: CATRSGDRGPHGYTF.

The chain has TRBV10-3 and TRBJ2-2, with TRBD2 identical over 9 bases. The CDR3 consists of 14 residues. V lost 10 bases to trimming and J lost 5 bases; unmatched junction nucleotides: 8. Germline V lookup: CDR1 ENHRY, CDR2 SYGVKD. DNA for the CDR3: TGTGCCACATTAGCGGGGGCAGGGACCGGGGAGCTGTTTTTT. Protein: CATLAGAGTGELFF.

The chain uses TRBV28 and TRBJ2-7, with 7 nucleotides matching TRBD1. The CDR3 contains 14 residues. Germline CDR1 is MDHEN and CDR2 is SYDVKM. V gave up 5 bases and J gave up 3 bases; unmatched junction bases: 7. The CDR3 coding sequence is TGTGCCAGCAGTCCCTACGGGGACAGCTACGAGCAGTACTTC. Translated, it gives CASSPYGDSYEQYF.

The chain links TRBV5-8 to TRBJ1-4; tentatively, D is TRBD1 (5 bases). The CDR3 loop spans 15 amino acids. V was trimmed by 4 bases and J by 7 bases, leaving 17 bases between them. Germline assignment: CDR1 SGHTS and CDR2 YDEGEE. CDR3 amino acids: CASSPGTPLGEKLFF. The CDR3 DNA reads TGTGCCAGCAGCCCCGGGACTCCCTTGGGTGAAAAACTGTTTTTT.

The rearrangement uses TRBV7-9 and TRBJ2-1; 8 nucleotides align to TRBD2. CDR1 and CDR2 (germline): SEHNR, FQNEAQ (reference sequence). The length of the CDR3 is 12 residues. The V gene end was trimmed by 5 bases and the J gene end by 8 bases; junction bases not matched to a gene: 2. The CDR3 nucleotides read TGTGCCAGCAGCCGGGGGGGCTATGAGCAGTTCTTC. Its protein is CASSRGGYEQFF.

CDR3 in amino acids: CASVQDKNTEAFF. The DNA for the CDR3 is TGCGCCAGCGTACAGGACAAGAACACTGAAGCTTTCTTT. This rearrangement joins TRBV5-1 to TRBJ1-1; a weak D match, TRBD1 (5 bases). This CDR3 contains 13 residues. The germline V gene encodes CDR1 SGHRS and CDR2 YFSETQ. Trimming removed 7 bases at V and 1 base at J, with 11 bases between.

The V and J genes are TRBV28 and TRBJ1-1, with TRBD1 matching 9 bases. CDR1 MDHEN and CDR2 SYDVKM come from the germline V gene. Unmatched junction bases numbered 4, after V lost 3 bases and J lost 5 bases. This CDR3 region has 14 residues. This CDR3 reads CASSFDRGRTEAFF. CDR3 sequence (DNA): TGTGCCAGCAGTTTTGACAGGGGGAGGACTGAAGCTTTCTTT.

The chain recombines TRBV5-1 with TRBJ1-5; 9 nucleotides agree with TRBD1. Germline trimming cut 8 bases from V and 5 bases from J; bases unmatched to any gene: 5. CDR1 and CDR2 (germline): SGHRS, YFSETQ. The CDR3 consists of 13 residues. CDR3 region: CASSRDRDQPQHF. CDR3 coding DNA: TGCGCCAGTTCCCGGGACAGGGATCAGCCCCAGCATTTT.

This sequence joins TRBV11-3 and TRBJ1-1; unclear D gene. V lost 4 bases, J lost 1 base, and 7 bases lay in between. Germline V CDR1 and CDR2: SGHNT, YENEEA. The CDR3 length is 13 residues. The CDR3: CASSSTRNTEAFF. The DNA for the CDR3 is TGTGCCAGCAGCTCTACTCGGAACACTGAAGCTTTCTTT.

The V call is TRBV11-3, the J call TRBJ1-6; a possible D gene is TRBD1 (5 bases). The V gene lost 5 bases and the J gene lost 9 bases, with 17 bases spanning the gap. Germline CDR1 is SGHNT and CDR2 is YENEEA. CDR3 length: 15 residues. The CDR3 spells CASSPIGGKGSPLHF. The CDR3 DNA reads TGTGCCAGCAGCCCGATCGGGGGGAAAGGTTCACCCCTCCACTTT.

The chain employs TRBV14 and TRBJ1-1, with 10 nucleotides matching TRBD1. The ends lost 4 bases at V and 5 bases at J; junction bases unmatched: 7. CDR1 is SGHDN, CDR2 FVKESK, per germline. This CDR3 comprises 15 residues. The DNA of the CDR3 is TGTGCCAGCAGCCCTCGACAGGGGGCCCGAACTGAAGCTTTCTTT. This gives the protein CASSPRQGARTEAFF.

This rearrangement joins TRBV7-2 to TRBJ1-2; D remains ambiguous. CDR3 length equals 13 residues. V was cut by 5 bases and J by 4 bases, with 11 bases left in between. Germline assignment: CDR1 SGHTA and CDR2 FQGNSA. As DNA, the CDR3 is TGTGCCAGCAGCCCCCGCGGCAGCTATGGCTACACCTTC. This encodes CASSPRGSYGYTF. Full variable domain (remainder filled in from reference TRBV7-2 and TRBJ1-2): GAGVSQSPSNKVTEKGKDVELRCDPISGHTALYWYRQSLGQGLEFLIYFQGNSAPDKSGLPSDRFSAERTGGSVSTLTIQRTQQEDSAVYLCASSPRGSYGYTFGSGTRLTVV.

Worth noting for this clone: The same CDR3 arises from other DNA sequences in this sample as well. The V and J genes are TRBV18 and TRBJ1-5; possibly TRBD1 for D (6 bases). Germline CDR1 is KGHSH and CDR2 is LQKENI. The CDR3 totals 14 residues. V was cut by 3 bases and J by 5 bases, with 11 bases left in between. CDR3 sequence reads: CASSPGGGDQPQHF. DNA for the CDR3: TGTGCCAGCTCACCCGGGGGGGGCGATCAGCCCCAGCATTTT.

The chain carries TRBV30 and TRBJ1-4; D gene uncertain. This CDR3 comprises 13 residues. With 0 bases removed from V and 6 bases from J, the gap between germline ends came to 8 bases. Germline-derived CDR1 and CDR2 are GTSNPN and SVGIG (reference sequence). The CDR3 DNA sequence: TGTGCCTGGAGTGTAGGAGCCTATGAAAAACTGTTTTTT. It specifies CAWSVGAYEKLFF.